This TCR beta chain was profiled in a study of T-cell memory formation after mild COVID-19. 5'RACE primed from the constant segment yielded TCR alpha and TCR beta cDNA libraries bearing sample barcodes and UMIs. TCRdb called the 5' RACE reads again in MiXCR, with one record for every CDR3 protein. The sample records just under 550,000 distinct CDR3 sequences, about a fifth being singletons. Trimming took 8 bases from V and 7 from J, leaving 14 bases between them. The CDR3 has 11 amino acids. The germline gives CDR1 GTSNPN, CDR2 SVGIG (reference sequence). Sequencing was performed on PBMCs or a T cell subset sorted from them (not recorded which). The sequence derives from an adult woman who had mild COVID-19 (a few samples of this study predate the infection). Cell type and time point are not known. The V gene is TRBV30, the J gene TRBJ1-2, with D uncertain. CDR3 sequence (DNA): TGTGCCCTAGAGGACCCCCTTGGCTACACCTTC. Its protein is CALEDPLGYTF. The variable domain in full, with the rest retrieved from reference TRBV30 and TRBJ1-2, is SQTIHQWPATLVQPVGSPLSLECTVEGTSNPNLYWYRQAAGRGLQLLFYSVGIGQISSEVPQNLSASRPQDRQFILSSKKLLLSDSGFYLCALEDPLGYTFGSGTRLTVV.